Presented here are 27 T cell receptor beta chains from one specimen sequenced in a study of T cell responses to AZD1222 COVID-19 vaccine (dated by TCRdb to the early 2020s). The library was built by means of the immunoSEQ multiplex PCR assay. The table was pulled from immuneACCESS by TCRdb, which kept in-frame rearrangements only. Such tables lose some clones; where checked, under half of the loss comes from unresolved V genes, and the rest has no known cause. The sample data list approximately 150,000 clones, and around 89% of these were observed just once. The biggest ten clones account for around 3.4% of the sample. Reading the label with the study, this specimen's time point is: baseline before first vaccination. Explained via the paper, the treatment or condition label denotes: meningococcal conjugate vaccine given as trial control. The sample was peripheral blood, taken on day 0 of MenACWY control vaccination. All receptors derive from an adult in good health.

This clone has just a few counts. The genes are TRBV6-2 or TRBV6-3 and TRBJ1-1; 8 bases line up with TRBD1. The germline V gene encodes CDR1 MNHEY and CDR2 SVGEGT. The ends lost 4 bases at V and 5 bases at J; junction bases unmatched: 3. The CDR3 runs 13 residues. CDR3 in DNA: TGTGCCAGCAGTTTCAGGGGGCCTACTGAAGCTTTCTTT. This encodes CASSFRGPTEAFF.

The chain is built from TRBV19 and TRBJ1-5; D not certain. From germline, CDR1 is LNHDA and CDR2 SQIVND (reference sequence). This CDR3 region has 13 residues. Deletions cut 5 bases from V and 5 bases from J, with 10 bases between. The DNA of the CDR3 is TGTGCCAGTAGTTTGGAACCCGATCAGCCCCAGCATTTT. Its protein is CASSLEPDQPQHF. The whole variable domain, remainder taken from reference TRBV19 and TRBJ1-5, is DGGITQSPKYLFRKEGQNVTLSCEQNLNHDAMYWYRQDPGQGLRLIYYSQIVNDFQKGDIAEGYSVSREKKESFPLTVTSAQKNPTAFYLCASSLEPDQPQHFGDGTRLSIL.

The V and J genes are TRBV7-6 and TRBJ2-4, with unresolved D. The V and J ends lost 4 bases and 0 bases respectively, with 19 bases between them. The CDR3 has 18 residues. Germline CDR1 and CDR2: SGHVS and FNYEAQ. The CDR3 region has the DNA TGTGCCAGCAGCTCGTATTCGGGTAGTGGCCAAGCCAAAAACATTCAGTACTTC. As protein: CASSSYSGSGQAKNIQYF.

This clone was picked up one time. This chain connects TRBV4-1 to TRBJ1-1; D is ambiguous. The CDR3 sequence is 13 residues long. Germline V gene data show CDR1 as MGHRA and CDR2 as YSYEKL. Trimming shortened V by 3 bases and J by 0 bases, and 5 bases separated the two germline ends. The CDR3 coding sequence is TGCGCCAGCAGCCACAGAGTGAACACTGAAGCTTTCTTT. This gives the protein CASSHRVNTEAFF.

This clone was seen only once. The gene calls are TRBV4-2 and TRBJ1-4; D gene unclear. Trimming took 2 bases from V and 8 from J, leaving 6 bases between them. The CDR3 has 12 residues. Germline V lookup: CDR1 LGHNA, CDR2 YNFKEQ. CDR3 in DNA: TGTGCCAGCAGCCAACTCGAAGAAAAACTGTTTTTT. This gives the protein CASSQLEEKLFF.

The V gene is TRBV2, the J gene TRBJ2-1; 7 bases map to TRBD1. The J segment lost 4 bases and the V segment lost 6 bases, leaving 3 bases of the junction unmatched. CDR1 and CDR2 from the germline V gene are SNHLY and FYNNEI. The CDR3 is 13 amino acids. The CDR3 reads CASRGQSYNEQFF. The CDR3 nucleotides are TGTGCCAGCAGGGGACAGAGTTACAATGAGCAGTTCTTC.

The rearrangement links TRBV30 to TRBJ2-7, with 10 bases that match TRBD2. CDR1 and CDR2 from the germline V gene are GTSNPN and SVGIG (reference sequence). The CDR3 spans 15 residues. Trimming cost V 1 base and J 12 bases; bases outside gene matches: 15. The CDR3 loop reads CAWSAARASGGPTYF. The DNA of the CDR3 is TGTGCCTGGAGTGCCGCGCGGGCTAGCGGGGGCCCGACGTACTTC.

The gene calls are TRBV5-4 and TRBJ2-7; TRBD1 agrees at 8 bases. CDR1 SGHNT and CDR2 YYREEE come from the germline V gene (reference sequence). The CDR3 runs 15 residues. The trim removed 3 bases at V and 1 base at J, leaving 6 bases unmatched. CDR3 DNA: TGTGCCAGCAGCTCGAAAGACAGGGGTTCCTACGAGCAGTACTTC. This gives the protein CASSSKDRGSYEQYF.

The rearrangement joins TRBV27 to TRBJ1-1, with no clear D. The germline V gene encodes CDR1 MNHEY and CDR2 SMNVEV (reference sequence). The CDR3 covers 14 residues. V was clipped by 4 bases and J by 5 bases, with 14 bases between them. DNA for the CDR3: TGTGCCAGCAGTTCTAGGTTCATTGAGACTGAAGCTTTCTTT. Encoded protein: CASSSRFIETEAFF.

The chain carries TRBV24-1 and TRBJ2-1; TRBD1 aligns across 12 bases. The length of the CDR3 is 14 residues. J lost 8 bases, V lost 5 bases, and 3 bases had no gene match. Germline assignment: CDR1 KGHDR and CDR2 SFDVKD. CDR3 sequence reads: CATSAGQGAYEQFF. DNA for the CDR3: TGTGCCACCAGTGCGGGACAGGGGGCCTATGAGCAGTTCTTC.

The V gene is TRBV19, the J gene TRBJ2-7; D might be TRBD1 or TRBD2, each matching 5 bases. Trimming pared 1 base from V and 3 bases from J, leaving 13 bases between. The CDR3 length is 15 residues. The germline V gene has CDR1 LNHDA and CDR2 SQIVND (reference sequence). CDR3 residues: CASSIGLGDLYEQYF. CDR3 DNA: TGTGCCAGTAGTATAGGGCTTGGGGACCTCTACGAGCAGTACTTC.

The V call is TRBV7-2, the J call TRBJ2-6, with D tentatively TRBD1 (6 bases). V was pared by 0 bases and J by 2 bases, with 8 bases between. The V gene's germline CDR1 is SGHTA and CDR2 FQGNSA. CDR3 length: 16 residues. CDR3 bases: TGTGCCAGCAGCTTAGCCCGGACAGCTGGGGCCAACGTCCTGACTTTC. Its translation: CASSLARTAGANVLTF. The whole variable domain, filled in from reference TRBV7-2 and TRBJ2-6, reads GAGVSQSPSNKVTEKGKDVELRCDPISGHTALYWYRQSLGQGLEFLIYFQGNSAPDKSGLPSDRFSAERTGGSVSTLTIQRTQQEDSAVYLCASSLARTAGANVLTFGAGSRLTVL.

The CDR3 DNA reads TGTGCCAGCAGTTCGACGGGACAGATTAATCAGCCCCAGCATTTT. It is translated as CASSSTGQINQPQHF. This sequence joins TRBV6-5 and TRBJ1-5, with 7 bases fitting TRBD1. CDR1 is MNHEY, CDR2 SVGAGI, per germline. The junction had 7 bases not matched to a gene; V was cut back by 4 bases and J by 4 bases. The CDR3 spans 15 residues.

The chain joins TRBV2 to TRBJ1-2; the match to TRBD1 covers 7 bases. From germline, CDR1 is SNHLY and CDR2 FYNNEI. The CDR3 spans 14 residues. V lost 2 bases to trimming and J lost 6 bases; unmatched junction nucleotides: 6. CDR3 nucleotides: TGTGCCAGCAGTGAAAGGGGACAGTCAGATGGCTACACCTTC. It encodes CASSERGQSDGYTF.

The chain employs TRBV2 and TRBJ1-1, with D tentatively TRBD1 (5 bases). This CDR3 contains 14 residues. Between the trimmed V and J ends, which lost 6 bases and 5 bases, there was a span of 16 bases. Per the germline V gene, CDR1 is SNHLY and CDR2 is FYNNEI. Here the CDR3 reads CASSAAGRVTEAFF. DNA of the CDR3: TGTGCCAGCAGCGCGGCGGGCAGGGTGACTGAAGCTTTCTTT.

This chain connects TRBV7-2 to TRBJ1-3, with 7 bases fitting TRBD1. Germline loops: CDR1 SGHTA, CDR2 FQGNSA. CDR3 length equals 15 residues. Trimming cost V 5 bases and J 2 bases; bases outside gene matches: 6. The CDR3 here is CASSPVRGPGNTIYF. CDR3 DNA sequence: TGTGCCAGCAGCCCGGTTAGGGGGCCTGGAAACACCATATATTTT.

The V gene is TRBV19, the J gene TRBJ2-7, with D maybe TRBD2 (5 bases). Trimming pared 6 bases from V and 2 bases from J, leaving 11 bases between. The germline CDR1 and CDR2 sequences are LNHDA and SQIVND (reference sequence). CDR3 length: 13 residues. The CDR3 loop is CASSERRTYEQYF. The CDR3 DNA sequence: TGTGCCAGTAGCGAGCGGAGGACCTACGAGCAGTACTTC.

The chain joins TRBV7-2 to TRBJ2-7; 7 bases line up with TRBD1. Germline assignment: CDR1 SGHTA and CDR2 FQGNSA. CDR3 length: 14 residues. The trim removed 5 bases at V and 0 bases at J, leaving 4 bases unmatched. CDR3 in DNA: TGTGCCAGCAGCAGGACAGGTTCCTCCTACGAGCAGTACTTC. Its translation is CASSRTGSSYEQYF.

The chain recombines TRBV5-6 with TRBJ2-7; TRBD1 is a possible D gene (6 bases). CDR1 and CDR2 (germline): SGHDT, YYEEEE. V was pared by 4 bases and J by 1 base, with 15 bases between. This CDR3 has 15 amino acids. CDR3 sequence: CASSPPGTLSYEQYF. The DNA for the CDR3 is TGTGCCAGCAGCCCCCCGGGGACACTATCCTACGAGCAGTACTTC.

V and J are TRBV7-2 and TRBJ2-1, with D tentatively TRBD2 (5 bases). Trimming took off 7 bases at V and 7 bases at J, with 11 bases between the two ends. The CDR3 extends over 12 amino acids. Germline V CDR1 and CDR2: SGHTA, FQGNSA. CDR3 in DNA: TGTGCCAGCACTCTCGCGGGTAATGAGCAGTTCTTC. Its translation: CASTLAGNEQFF.

This sequence joins TRBV18 and TRBJ2-3; D call uncertain. The length of the CDR3 is 15 residues. Germline loops: CDR1 KGHSH, CDR2 LQKENI. Between the trimmed V and J ends, which lost 2 bases and 4 bases, there was a span of 13 bases. The CDR3 loop reads CASSPRLVVADTQYF. Here the CDR3 DNA reads TGTGCCAGCTCACCAAGGCTAGTTGTAGCAGATACGCAGTATTTT.

V is TRBV3-1 (or the pseudogene TRBV3-2) and J is TRBJ1-1, with D uncertain. The CDR3 spans 14 residues. Trimming took off 1 base at V and 4 bases at J, with 10 bases between the two ends. Germline assignment: CDR1 LGHDT and CDR2 YNNKEL (reference sequence). Here the CDR3 reads CASSQGVEVTEAFF. The CDR3 region has the DNA TGTGCCAGCAGCCAAGGGGTGGAGGTCACTGAAGCTTTCTTT.

The chain uses TRBV11-3 and TRBJ1-3; D is ambiguous. V was cut by 2 bases and J by 4 bases, with 6 bases left in between. The CDR3 runs to 13 residues. The germline gives CDR1 SGHNT, CDR2 YENEEA. Written as DNA, the CDR3 is TGTGCCAGCAGCTTACGTCGCGGAAACACCATATATTTT. Translated, it gives CASSLRRGNTIYF.

The genes are TRBV28 and TRBJ1-1; D gene unclear. This CDR3 contains 17 residues. Trimming cost V 4 bases and J 0 bases, with 18 bases left between them. Germline loops: CDR1 MDHEN, CDR2 SYDVKM. CDR3: CASSSYRRGHMNTEAFF. CDR3 DNA sequence: TGTGCCAGCAGTTCTTATCGACGAGGGCACATGAACACTGAAGCTTTCTTT.

The J gene is TRBJ2-2, the V gene TRBV6-2 or TRBV6-3; 7 nucleotides align to TRBD2. V dropped 2 bases and J dropped 1; count of bases not matched to a gene: 4. Germline V lookup: CDR1 MNHEY, CDR2 SVGEGT. The length of the CDR3 is 16 residues. The CDR3 protein is CASSYRLAVNTGELFF. CDR3 bases: TGTGCCAGCAGTTACAGGCTAGCGGTGAACACCGGGGAGCTGTTTTTT.

The chain is built from TRBV5-6 and TRBJ2-3; weak D call: TRBD1 (5 bases). The V gene's germline CDR1 is SGHDT and CDR2 YYEEEE. Trimming took 4 bases from V and 7 from J, leaving 16 bases between them. This CDR3 region has 14 residues. Here the CDR3 DNA reads TGTGCCAGCAGCGGCTTGAATCAGGGTAATACGCAGTATTTT. It encodes CASSGLNQGNTQYF.

The chain links TRBV11-3 to TRBJ1-2; the D is unclear. V lost 4 bases and J 4 bases, leaving 7 bases between the germline ends. In germline, CDR1 is SGHNT, CDR2 YENEEA. This CDR3 contains 12 residues. The CDR3 loop is CASSSYSYGYTF. Written as DNA, the CDR3 is TGTGCCAGCAGCTCCTACAGCTATGGCTACACCTTC.